One and the same sample provided the 22 T cell receptor beta chains below, sequenced in a study of blood T cell repertoires in COVID-19. TCRdb keeps only in-frame clones here, not all; method: immunoSEQ multiplex PCR. The table lists 50,000 to 55,000 clones, just under 85% of them singletons. The sample was peripheral blood. The receptors shown here come from a human donor in a cohort sampled during active COVID-19.

In this sample, this clone turned up a few times. The chain links TRBV10-1 to TRBJ2-7; D call uncertain. The V gene lost 0 bases and the J gene lost 3 bases, with 6 bases spanning the gap. There are 13 residues in the CDR3. The germline gives CDR1 WNHNN, CDR2 SYGVQD (reference sequence). Written as DNA, the CDR3 is TGCGCCAGCAGTGAGTCGTTAATCTACGAGCAGTACTTC. Protein product: CASSESLIYEQYF.

V is TRBV7-2 and J is TRBJ1-1; D not resolved. The CDR3 runs to 13 residues. Germline V gives CDR1 SGHTA, CDR2 FQGNSA. V was cut by 2 bases and J by 8 bases, with 12 bases left in between. The CDR3 region is CASSLIGGREAFF. CDR3 in DNA: TGTGCCAGCAGCTTAATCGGCGGAAGAGAAGCTTTCTTT.

The chain links TRBV7-8 to TRBJ2-2, with a weak D call TRBD1 (6 bases). The CDR3 extends over 14 amino acids. Per germline, CDR1 SGHVS and CDR2 FQNEAQ. Trimming removed 7 bases at V and 8 bases at J, with 17 bases between. CDR3 DNA: TGTGCCAGCAACCCGGACAGCAAGGGAGGGGAGCTGTTTTTT. It translates to CASNPDSKGGELFF. Full variable domain (remainder filled in from reference TRBV7-8 and TRBJ2-2): GAGVSQSPRYKVAKRGQDVALRCDPISGHVSLFWYQQALGQGPEFLTYFQNEAQLDKSGLPSDRFFAERPEGSVSTLKIQRTQQEDSAVYLCASNPDSKGGELFFGEGSRLTVL.

CDR3 loop: CASSPVGAKNIQYF. CDR3 DNA sequence: TGTGCCAGCAGCCCCGTCGGGGCCAAAAACATTCAGTACTTC. The chain links TRBV6-5 to TRBJ2-4; D gene unclear. The CDR3 runs to 14 residues. The germline CDR1 and CDR2 sequences are MNHEY and SVGAGI. With 6 bases removed from V and 1 base from J, the gap between germline ends came to 10 bases.

The V gene is TRBV5-1, the J gene TRBJ2-5; the D gene is possibly TRBD1 (5 bases). The V end was cut by 4 bases, the J end by 4 bases, with 17 bases between. Germline V gene sequence: CDR1 SGHRS, CDR2 YFSETQ. The CDR3 is made up of 15 amino acids. The chain's CDR3 is CASSPTFRALETQYF. CDR3 coding DNA: TGCGCCAGCAGCCCGACCTTCAGGGCTTTAGAGACCCAGTACTTC.

The chain links TRBV5-8 to TRBJ2-5; 7 bases map to TRBD1. Germline loops: CDR1 SGHTS, CDR2 YDEGEE. The ends lost 5 bases at V and 2 bases at J; junction bases unmatched: 9. The CDR3 consists of 15 residues. This chain's CDR3 is CASSYSGTAQETQYF. The CDR3 DNA sequence: TGTGCCAGCAGTTACTCCGGGACAGCACAAGAGACCCAGTACTTC. The whole variable domain, filled in from reference TRBV5-8 and TRBJ2-5, reads EAGVTQSPTHLIKTRGQQATLRCSPISGHTSVYWYQQALGLGLQFLLWYDEGEERNRGNFPPRFSGRQFPNYSSELNVNALELEDSALYLCASSYSGTAQETQYFGPGTRLLVL.

The chain is built from TRBV2 and TRBJ1-6; 8 bases line up with TRBD1. The V gene's germline CDR1 is SNHLY and CDR2 FYNNEI. After removal of 6 bases from V and 5 bases from J, the junction contained 6 bases not matched to a gene. This CDR3 has 15 amino acids. The DNA for the CDR3 is TGTGCCAGCAGAGCGCACAGGGGGAATAATTCACCCCTCCACTTT. Translated: CASRAHRGNNSPLHF.

The rearrangement uses TRBV4-1 and TRBJ1-1; possibly TRBD1 for D (5 bases). This CDR3 region has 20 residues. V lost 0 bases, J lost 4 bases, and 27 bases lay in between. Per germline, CDR1 MGHRA and CDR2 YSYEKL. CDR3 in DNA: TGCGCCAGCAGCCAAGAGATCCGGTTACCTCCCGCGGGGGAAGGCACTGAAGCTTTCTTT. It codes for CASSQEIRLPPAGEGTEAFF.

This chain uses TRBV7-2 with TRBJ2-7; 14 positions agree with TRBD2. Losses at the gene ends were 2 bases for V and 1 base for J; bases not matched to a gene: 7. Germline CDR1 and CDR2: SGHTA and FQGNSA. This CDR3 spans 18 amino acids. The CDR3 region has the DNA TGTGCCAGCAGCTTATCCCGGACTAGCGGGGGGAGGTCCTACGAGCAGTACTTC. As protein: CASSLSRTSGGRSYEQYF.

The rearrangement uses TRBV2 and TRBJ2-5; 8 bases line up with TRBD2. V dropped 4 bases and J dropped 8; count of bases not matched to a gene: 9. From germline, CDR1 is SNHLY and CDR2 FYNNEI. CDR3 size: 14 residues. The CDR3 DNA sequence: TGTGCCAGCAGTGCGGGACTAGGACCGGCAACCCAGTACTTC. Its protein is CASSAGLGPATQYF.

J is TRBJ1-4 and V is TRBV18; D possibly corresponds to TRBD1 (6 bases). The CDR3 extends over 13 amino acids. Trimming removed 5 bases from V and 4 bases from J, with 8 bases in between. Germline values: CDR1 KGHSH, CDR2 LQKENI. The CDR3 protein is CASSGQSNEKLFF. In nucleotides, the CDR3 is TGTGCCAGCTCAGGACAGAGTAATGAAAAACTGTTTTTT.

The V call is TRBV28, the J call TRBJ2-1, with D hard to call. The length of the CDR3 is 13 residues. CDR1 is MDHEN and CDR2 is SYDVKM in the germline V gene. Trimming removed 7 bases at V and 3 bases at J, with 10 bases between. As DNA, the CDR3 is TGTGCCAGCATCGGGTTGTTCTACAATGAGCAGTTCTTC. As protein: CASIGLFYNEQFF.

The gene calls are TRBV2 and TRBJ2-1; 9 bases are a match to TRBD2. This CDR3 is built from 15 residues. Unmatched junction bases numbered 5, after V lost 6 bases and J lost 2 bases. The germline V gene has CDR1 SNHLY and CDR2 FYNNEI. CDR3 bases: TGTGCCAGCAGCGCTAGCGGGGTTACCTACAATGAGCAGTTCTTC. It codes for CASSASGVTYNEQFF.

The chain is built from TRBV11-2 and TRBJ1-2, with D perhaps matching TRBD1 (5 bases). The ends were cut back, 1 base at V and 3 bases at J, with 9 bases in the middle. This CDR3 region has 14 residues. Germline CDR1 SGHAT, CDR2 FQNNGV. In DNA form, the CDR3 reads TGTGCCAGCAGCTTAGCTGTAGGGGACTATGGCTACACCTTC. This gives the protein CASSLAVGDYGYTF.

The J gene is TRBJ1-1, the V gene TRBV6-6; D not resolved. V lost 5 bases to trimming and J lost 0 bases, with 7 bases between them. The CDR3 loop spans 13 amino acids. CDR1 and CDR2 from the germline V gene are MNHNY and SVGAGI (reference sequence). CDR3 loop: CASSTHLNTEAFF. The CDR3 DNA sequence: TGTGCCAGCAGTACACATTTGAACACTGAAGCTTTCTTT.

The CDR3 is CASGQGFTQYF. The CDR3 bases are TGTGCCAGCGGACAGGGGTTTACCCAGTACTTC. The V call is TRBV25-1, the J call TRBJ2-7; 9 bases match TRBD1. The CDR3 runs 11 residues. The germline V gene has CDR1 MGHDK and CDR2 SYGVNS. V gave up 8 bases and J gave up 10 bases; unmatched junction bases: 6.

V gene TRBV7-2 combines with J gene TRBJ2-3; TRBD2 is a possible D gene (6 bases). V was clipped by 7 bases and J by 3 bases, with 11 bases between them. Germline V lookup: CDR1 SGHTA, CDR2 FQGNSA. CDR3 length equals 13 residues. The CDR3 DNA reads as TGTGCCAGCAACTTGGGGGGAACAGATACGCAGTATTTT. Translated: CASNLGGTDTQYF.

This chain links TRBV18 with TRBJ1-1; the D is unclear. Germline CDR1 reads KGHSH; CDR2 reads LQKENI. This CDR3 contains 14 residues. V lost 3 bases, J lost 3 bases, and 11 bases lay in between. CDR3 sequence (DNA): TGTGCCAGCTCACCTGACTCACTCTACACTGAAGCTTTCTTT. It is translated as CASSPDSLYTEAFF.

The CDR3 region has the DNA TGCGCCAGCAGCTTCTGGGGTGGGAGCACCGGGGAGCTGTTTTTT. The encoded protein is CASSFWGGSTGELFF. This chain uses TRBV5-1 with TRBJ2-2, with D possibly being TRBD2 (5 bases). Germline V gene sequence: CDR1 SGHRS, CDR2 YFSETQ. CDR3 length: 15 amino acids. The ends were cut back, 2 bases at V and 4 bases at J, with 12 bases in the middle.

V and J are TRBV14 and TRBJ2-1; 9 bases match TRBD2. Germline V lookup: CDR1 SGHDN, CDR2 FVKESK. The CDR3 spans 14 residues. The trim removed 6 bases at V and 9 bases at J, leaving 9 bases unmatched. The CDR3 reads CASRVAGVEGEQFF. Here the CDR3 DNA reads TGTGCCAGCAGGGTAGCGGGAGTTGAAGGTGAGCAGTTCTTC.

The rearrangement links TRBV19 to TRBJ2-3; D is perhaps TRBD2 (5 bases). Germline lookup yields CDR1 LNHDA and CDR2 SQIVND (reference sequence). This CDR3 region has 14 residues. Trimming cost V 3 bases and J 4 bases, with 11 bases left between them. CDR3 region: CASSMEREPDTQYF. The CDR3 DNA reads TGTGCCAGTAGTATGGAGAGGGAACCAGATACGCAGTATTTT.

The chain combines TRBV7-9 with TRBJ2-2; D is uncertain. In germline, CDR1 is SEHNR, CDR2 FQNEAQ (reference sequence). The CDR3 runs 13 residues. Deletions cut 1 base from V and 5 bases from J, with 5 bases between. The CDR3 coding sequence is TGTGCCAGCAGCTTAGTGGCAACCGGGGAGCTGTTTTTT. Its translation: CASSLVATGELFF.